These T cell receptor beta chains were read from a single sample in a study of beta chain features in type 1 diabetes. The table came from immunoSEQ multiplex PCR; TCRdb's copy has only in-frame clones and leaves some out. This sample carries about 290,000 clones, 8% of them seen once, and the ten largest clones take 1%. Sequenced sample: central memory CD4+ T cells from blood. The receptors were gathered from a woman between 18 and 29 years old in good health. The CDR3 runs from the conserved cysteine through the conserved F or W. The D gene is left open where the match is weak. Size is stated for part of the rows, as once, few or many counts, or as a class when the clone is expanded.

V	D	size	J	DNA	CDR3
TRBV4-3	NA	many	TRBJ2-3	TGCGCCAGCAGCCCCGGAGGGGGGCGGACAGATACGCAGTATTTT	CASSPGGGRTDTQYF
TRBV5-5	TRBD1	NA	TRBJ1-3	TGTGCCAGCAGCTTCATGACAGGGAACTCTGGAAACACCATATATTTT	CASSFMTGNSGNTIYF
TRBV7-2	NA	many	TRBJ1-2	TGTGCCAGCAGCTTATCGTGGACGAACTATGGCTACACCTTC	CASSLSWTNYGYTF
TRBV25-1	NA	NA	TRBJ1-1	TGTGCCAGCAGTCAGGCAAGGAACACTGAAGCTTTCTTT	CASSQARNTEAFF
TRBV29-1	TRBD2	many	TRBJ2-1	TGCAGCGTTGATGGATCTAGCGGTCTCCCCTACAATGAGCAGTTCTTC	CSVDGSSGLPYNEQFF
TRBV7-9	TRBD2	many	TRBJ2-1	TGTGCCAGCAGCCCCGCCGGGACTAGGGGGTACAATGAGCAGTTCTTC	CASSPAGTRGYNEQFF
TRBV14	TRBD1	few	TRBJ2-5	TGTGCCAGCAGCGCCAGGACAGGGTTGGGGGAGACCCAGTACTTC	CASSARTGLGETQYF
TRBV7-2	NA	few	TRBJ2-6	TGTGCCAGCAGCTTCTGGGAGTCTGGGGCCAACGTCCTGACTTTC	CASSFWESGANVLTF
TRBV30	NA	NA	TRBJ1-2	TGTGCCTGGCAGAACAGGATCCTCCACTATGGCTACACCTTC	CAWQNRILHYGYTF
TRBV5-1	NA	few	TRBJ2-5	TGCGCCAGCAGCTTGCGGGCGGAGTACCAAGAGACCCAGTACTTC	CASSLRAEYQETQYF
TRBV19	TRBD1	many	TRBJ1-5	TGTGCCAGTAGTTGGGGATTCGACAGGGTTGGCTCAGCCCAGCATTTT	CASSWGFDRVGSAQHF
TRBV5-8	NA	few	TRBJ2-1	TGTGCCAGCAGCTTGGAAGGGTACTCCTACAATGAGCAGTTCTTC	CASSLEGYSYNEQFF
TRBV5-6	TRBD1	few	TRBJ2-1	TGTGCCAGCAGCTTGTTCCGACAGGGGGATAATGAGCAGTTCTTC	CASSLFRQGDNEQFF
TRBV30	NA	few	TRBJ1-2	TGTGCCTGGAGTGCAGGGGATATCTATGGCTACACCTTC	CAWSAGDIYGYTF
TRBV7-3	NA	many	TRBJ1-1	TGTGCCAGCAGCTTCGATGGAAACACTGAAGCTTTCTTT	CASSFDGNTEAFF
TRBV25-1	TRBD1	few	TRBJ2-5	TGTGCCAGCAGTGAATATCGAGGCAGGGGGCGCGTGGAGACCCAGTACTTC	CASSEYRGRGRVETQYF
TRBV4-2	NA	few	TRBJ2-1	TGTGCCAGCAGCCGGGGGACACGGAATGAGCAGTTCTTC	CASSRGTRNEQFF
TRBV19	NA	many	TRBJ2-7	TGTGCCAGTACCCTGCGGGTGGGTAGAGAGCAGTACTTC	CASTLRVGREQYF
TRBV7-2	TRBD2	NA	TRBJ2-3	TGCGCCAGCAGCCAAGATGTGGCGGGAGGGAAAGATACGCAGTATTTT	CASSQDVAGGKDTQYF
TRBV20-1	NA	NA	TRBJ2-1	TGCAGTGCCCCGACGGTTATAGGGCAGTTCTTC	CSAPTVIGQFF
TRBV7-6	TRBD1	few	TRBJ1-6	TGTGCCAGCAGCCAACAGGGGGCAAGTTCACCCCTCCACTTT	CASSQQGASSPLHF
TRBV2	NA	many	TRBJ2-3	TGTGCCAGCAGTGTATATCAAGGGTATACGCAGTATTTT	CASSVYQGYTQYF
TRBV27	NA	NA	TRBJ1-1	TGTGCCAGCAGATCTCTGGGGTTGGACACTGAAGCTTTCTTT	CASRSLGLDTEAFF
TRBV7-2	NA	NA	TRBJ1-5	TGTGCCAGCAGCTTAAATGCAGGGACTCAGCCCCAGCATTTT	CASSLNAGTQPQHF
TRBV9	NA	NA	TRBJ2-3	TGTGCCAGCAGCGTAGCTACGGGGGGCTCGTTAGATACGCAGTATTTT	CASSVATGGSLDTQYF
TRBV7-3	NA	few	TRBJ1-6	TGTGCCAGCAGCCAAACCCCAGAGAATTCACCCCTCCACTTT	CASSQTPENSPLHF
TRBV4-1	NA	NA	TRBJ2-3	TGCGCCAGCAGCCAAGATGGCGGGACCCTCACAGATACGCAGTATTTT	CASSQDGGTLTDTQYF